Following are 6 T cell receptor beta chains from one sample sequenced in a study of blood T cell repertoires in COVID-19. Profiled with immunoSEQ multiplex PCR; TCRdb holds only in-frame clones, not every one. Here the sample spans roughly 60,000 clones, around 90% being singletons. The sample was peripheral blood. The receptor set was obtained from an elderly woman with active COVID-19.

This CDR3 reads CASRSGANSGNTIYF. DNA for the CDR3: TGTGCCAGCAGGTCAGGGGCGAACTCTGGAAACACCATATATTTT. The chain uses TRBV7-9 and TRBJ1-3, with D possibly TRBD1 on 6 matching bases. Trimming shortened V by 6 bases and J by 0 bases, and 12 bases separated the two germline ends. There are 15 residues in the CDR3. Germline CDR1 and CDR2: SEHNR and FQNEAQ (reference sequence).

This chain uses TRBV9 with TRBJ1-6; D remains ambiguous. Per germline, CDR1 SGDLS and CDR2 YYNGEE. CDR3 length equals 14 residues. V lost 0 bases, J lost 8 bases, and 9 bases lay in between. The CDR3 coding sequence is TGTGCCAGCAGCGTAGGCGAGACTGATTCACCCCTCCACTTT. Translation gives CASSVGETDSPLHF.

The chain links TRBV27 to TRBJ2-6; D ambiguous. V was shortened by 5 bases and J by 0 bases, with 8 bases between the two germline ends. Germline V gene data show CDR1 as MNHEY and CDR2 as SMNVEV (reference sequence). This CDR3 contains 15 residues. CDR3 sequence: CASSRLSSGANVLTF. The CDR3 region has the DNA TGTGCCAGCAGTCGACTGAGCTCTGGGGCCAACGTCCTGACTTTC.

This chain links TRBV19 with TRBJ1-5; 7 bases match TRBD1. CDR3 length: 16 amino acids. Germline loops: CDR1 LNHDA, CDR2 SQIVND (reference sequence). Trimming removed 4 bases from V and 6 bases from J; junction bases left unmatched: 12. This CDR3 reads CASSNRDSRHGQPQHF. CDR3 bases: TGTGCCAGTAGTAACCGGGACAGTAGGCACGGTCAGCCCCAGCATTTT.

The chain is built from TRBV28 and TRBJ2-7; TRBD2 matches at 7 bases. CDR1 and CDR2 from the germline V gene are MDHEN and SYDVKM. With V trimmed by 8 bases and J by 7 bases, 20 bases remained unmatched. The CDR3 runs 16 residues. CDR3 bases: TGTGCCAGCGGTCCCGGCGGGGGTGGGGGAGAGTCAGAGCAGTACTTC. It specifies CASGPGGGGGESEQYF.

The chain combines TRBV30 with TRBJ1-5; a weak D match, TRBD1 (5 bases). The germline V gene has CDR1 GTSNPN and CDR2 SVGIG (reference sequence). The CDR3 contains 14 residues. V lost 8 bases and J lost 7, with 21 bases in between. The CDR3 spells CALGDRGTHQPQHF. The CDR3 DNA sequence: TGTGCCCTCGGGGATCGGGGGACGCACCAGCCCCAGCATTTT.